This T cell receptor (beta chain) came from a study of human T cells and chemical hapten exposure. At the level of the study: DPC (0.01%) was patch tested on the upper back and read at 6 days.

Time point in this sample: patch test 3, about 24 weeks after DPC sensitization. Treatment described: therapeutic diphenylcyclopropenone sensitization with weekly scalp DPC. Extraction of total RNA was performed on unfractionated whole blood. TCRdb fed the RACE reads into MiXCR, producing one record per CDR3 protein. The repertoire includes about 97,000 distinct CDR3 sequences, 27% of them detected once, and 10% sits in the top ten. The TCR originated in a man aged 40-49 years with alopecia areata. Some clones in this sample may be carry-over from other donors' samples. The source material was whole blood, sampled in connection with sensitization to the hapten diphenylcyclopropenone (DPC).

Here the CDR3 reads CASSYSGILSYEQYF. Written as DNA, the CDR3 is TGTGCCAGCAGCTATAGCGGGATCCTCTCCTACGAGCAGTACTTC. The gene calls are TRBV25-1 and TRBJ2-7, with 8 bases identical to TRBD2. This CDR3 contains 15 residues. After removal of 6 bases from V and 0 bases from J, the junction contained 7 bases not matched to a gene. The germline V gene has CDR1 MGHDK and CDR2 SYGVNS.